This T cell receptor (beta chain) was captured in a study of spatial heterogeneity in lung cancer. Study observations and caveats: Mutation tallies in tumors tracked expanded intratumoral alpha and beta TCR counts.

This clonotype was found many times. What it recognizes is unknown. Regarding time point: sample taken at primary tumor resection. Using its own MiXCR run on the 5' RACE reads, TCRdb lists one record per CDR3 protein. This table holds 5,500 to 7,000 distinct CDR3 sequences, around 7.7% found once. CDR3 length: 15 residues. V gave up 4 bases and J gave up 3 bases; unmatched junction bases: 9. The germline V gene has CDR1 SGDLS and CDR2 YYNGEE. This receptor was obtained from a female donor with early-stage non-small cell lung cancer. Specimen: lung tumor tissue, collected at surgery. The rearrangement joins TRBV9 to TRBJ2-7; 8 bases align to TRBD2. CDR3 amino acids: CASSPRGSGDYEQYF. The CDR3 DNA follows: TGTGCCAGCAGCCCCCGGGGTAGCGGGGACTACGAGCAGTACTTC.